The clone carrying this T cell receptor beta chain showed up many times. The data originate from a study of early T cells in non-severe SARS-CoV-2 infection. Germline CDR1 reads SGDLS; CDR2 reads YYNGEE. The ends were cut back, 4 bases at V and 0 bases at J, with 11 bases in the middle. CDR3 length: 14 amino acids. MiXCR, applied by TCRdb to the 5' RACE reads, yields one record per CDR3 protein. The sample shows over 50,000 distinct CDR3 sequences, roughly 12% of them seen only once. The sequencing input was whole blood. The chain has TRBV9 and TRBJ2-7; D remains unclear. The clonotype comes from an adult who was a healthcare worker with PCR-confirmed SARS-CoV-2 infection or an uninfected control (not recorded which). The CDR3 coding sequence is TGTGCCAGCAGCCCCCTAGTCAACTCCTACGAGCAGTACTTC. This translates into CASSPLVNSYEQYF.